Following are 3 T cell receptor beta chains from one sample sequenced in a study of immune aging and cytomegalovirus after organ transplant. Time point of the sample: five sample-tagged time points from pre-transplant (day -1) to day 368 post-transplant, pooled. Antigens for these TCRs are unknown. BD Rhapsody targeted mRNA and AbSeq chemistry was used for microwell cell capture and library preparation. TCRdb re-derived calls from the single-cell sequencing reads in MiXCR, one entry per CDR3 protein. The repertoire holds roughly 23,000 distinct CDR3 sequences, with 35% to 40% as singletons. Here the sequenced sample was CMV peptide-activated CD4+ and CD8+ T cells sorted from blood, taken at five time points, pooled. Subset given: sorted CD8+CD137+ and CD4+CD154+ T cells after about 12 h CMV IE-1 peptide stimulation. The receptor source for this set is a female donor who had a heart transplant and CMV viremia.

The chain has TRBV7-3 and TRBJ2-4; 13 nucleotides line up with TRBD2. This CDR3 is 16 amino acids long. The germline V gene encodes CDR1 SGHTA and CDR2 FQGTGA. The V and J ends lost 5 bases and 8 bases, in that order; junction bases with no gene match: 9. CDR3: CASSPGGLAGADIQYF. In nucleotides, the CDR3 is TGTGCCAGCAGCCCGGGAGGACTAGCGGGGGCGGACATTCAGTACTTC. The full variable domain, with the rest looked up from reference TRBV7-3 and TRBJ2-4, is GAGVSQTPSNKVTEKGKYVELRCDPISGHTALYWYRQSLGQGPEFLIYFQGTGAADDSGLPNDRFFAVRPEGSVSTLKIQRTERGDSAVYLCASSPGGLAGADIQYFGAGTRLSVL.

Regarding this clonotype: Lacking the conserved final phenylalanine or tryptophan, this CDR3 likely reflects a read error. The chain carries TRBV5-5 and TRBJ1-1; D may be TRBD1 (5 bases). The CDR3 covers 14 residues. Germline values: CDR1 SGHKS, CDR2 YYEKEE (reference sequence). V lost 4 bases, J lost 3 bases, and 13 bases lay in between. This CDR3 is CASSSGGLHTEAFS. CDR3 nucleotides: TGTGCCAGCAGCAGTGGGGGTCTTCACACTGAAGCTTTCTCT.

V is TRBV5-1 and J is TRBJ1-2; D is undetermined. V gave up 1 base and J gave up 8 bases, with 12 bases separating them. The CDR3 loop spans 13 amino acids. The germline gives CDR1 SGHRS, CDR2 YFSETQ. Written as DNA, the CDR3 is TGCGCCAGCAGCTTGAGCGGGGTTTGGGGCTACACCTTC. Its protein is CASSLSGVWGYTF.